The 10 T cell receptor beta chains listed next were all sequenced from one sample in a study of T cell responses to AZD1222 COVID-19 vaccine. Libraries were prepared by immunoSEQ multiplex PCR; TCRdb keeps only in-frame clonotypes and omits some of them. The table has about 56,000 clones, approximately 85% seen once. The source material was peripheral blood, sampled on day 0 of AZD1222 vaccination. Receptor source: an adult in good health.

The CDR3 DNA is TGTGCCAGCAGTTTATGGAAACTCCTATCAGTGGGTAACACCATATATTTT. Translated: CASSLWKLLSVGNTIYF. The chain combines TRBV28 with TRBJ1-3; D remains unclear. The germline V and J ends were trimmed by 0 bases and 7 bases, with 19 bases remaining between them. Germline loops: CDR1 MDHEN, CDR2 SYDVKM. This CDR3 is built from 17 residues.

This chain connects TRBV28 to TRBJ2-7; D is unresolved. The CDR3 runs 12 residues. V gave up 4 bases and J gave up 7 bases, with 11 bases separating them. Germline V lookup: CDR1 MDHEN, CDR2 SYDVKM. The CDR3 DNA sequence: TGTGCCAGCAGTTCGATGCTGGGGGAGCAGTACTTC. Translation: CASSSMLGEQYF.

This chain connects TRBV3-1 (or the pseudogene TRBV3-2) to TRBJ2-5; possibly TRBD2 for D (5 bases). Germline assignment: CDR1 LGHDT and CDR2 YNNKEL (reference sequence). The CDR3 sequence is 17 residues long. Trimming removed 0 bases from V and 5 bases from J, with 19 bases in between. DNA of the CDR3: TGTGCCAGCAGCCAAGACCGCCGCTGGGAGATAGGGGAGACCCAGTACTTC. Translated, it gives CASSQDRRWEIGETQYF.

The CDR3 bases are TGTGCCAGTAGGATGGGACCGTCCAGGAACCAGCCCCAGCATTTT. Amino acids: CASRMGPSRNQPQHF. The gene calls are TRBV19 and TRBJ1-5, with a tentative D call TRBD1 (5 bases). This CDR3 comprises 15 residues. Germline V gene lookup returns CDR1 LNHDA and CDR2 SQIVND (reference sequence). The V gene lost 6 bases and the J gene lost 7 bases, with 19 bases spanning the gap. Looking up the rest from reference TRBV19 and TRBJ1-5 gives the full variable domain: DGGITQSPKYLFRKEGQNVTLSCEQNLNHDAMYWYRQDPGQGLRLIYYSQIVNDFQKGDIAEGYSVSREKKESFPLTVTSAQKNPTAFYLCASRMGPSRNQPQHFGDGTRLSIL.

The CDR3 reads CASRGQGGYGYTF. The CDR3 DNA sequence: TGCGCCAGCAGGGGACAGGGCGGTTATGGCTACACCTTC. The rearrangement joins TRBV5-1 to TRBJ1-2; 9 positions match TRBD1. Trimming removed 5 bases from V and 5 bases from J; junction bases left unmatched: 4. The germline V gene has CDR1 SGHRS and CDR2 YFSETQ. The CDR3 runs 13 residues.

The chain uses TRBV29-1 and TRBJ2-6, with D unresolved. The CDR3 extends over 16 amino acids. Germline V gene sequence: CDR1 SQVTM, CDR2 ANQGSEA. Trimming took 4 bases from V and 1 from J, leaving 14 bases between them. Written as DNA, the CDR3 is TGCAGCGTTGTGCTAGTCCGGATGTCTGGGGCCAACGTCCTGACTTTC. The encoded protein is CSVVLVRMSGANVLTF.

The chain employs TRBV16 and TRBJ2-6; D ambiguous. The CDR3 length is 15 residues. V shed 2 bases and J shed 0 bases, with 5 bases lying between them. CDR1 and CDR2 from the germline V gene are KGHSY and FQNENV. CDR3 nucleotide sequence: TGTGCCAGCAGCCAACTGTACTCTGGGGCCAACGTCCTGACTTTC. It yields the protein CASSQLYSGANVLTF.

J is TRBJ1-1 and V is TRBV3-1 (or the pseudogene TRBV3-2); 7 nucleotides align to TRBD1. From germline, CDR1 is LGHDT and CDR2 YNNKEL (reference sequence). CDR3 size: 12 residues. V was pared by 0 bases and J by 12 bases, with 4 bases of the junction left unmatched. The CDR3 here is CASSQDRGQSFF. CDR3 DNA sequence: TGTGCCAGCAGCCAAGATAGGGGGCAGTCTTTCTTT.

The V gene is TRBV6-5, the J gene TRBJ1-5, with D possibly TRBD1 on 5 matching bases. The CDR3 runs to 14 residues. Germline CDR1 reads MNHEY; CDR2 reads SVGAGI. V was clipped by 1 base and J by 5 bases, with 9 bases between them. CDR3 DNA sequence: TGTGCCAGCAGTTACTTGACAGACGATCAGCCCCAGCATTTT. The encoded protein is CASSYLTDDQPQHF.

This clone came up a few times. This chain connects TRBV7-2 to TRBJ1-3; maybe TRBD1 (5 bases). This CDR3 comprises 15 residues. V shed 3 bases and J shed 4 bases, with 13 bases lying between them. CDR1 is SGHTA, CDR2 FQGNSA, per germline. This chain's CDR3 is CASSFMGVGGNTIYF. CDR3 bases: TGTGCCAGCAGCTTCATGGGGGTGGGAGGAAACACCATATATTTT.